The 14 T cell receptor delta chains listed next were all sequenced from one sample in a study of gamma-delta chains in newborns, infants, children. TCRdb re-called clones from the reads using CATT. The sample holds 7,500 or so delta-chain clones, around 10% seen once. Sequencing was done on a sample of blood. These receptors were obtained from a child who was a newborn, infant or young child, either healthy, febrile or measles-vaccinated (not recorded which).

The chain uses TRDV2 and TRDJ1, with TRDD3 matching 10 bases. This CDR3 region has 19 residues. CDR1 and CDR2 (germline): GEAIGNYY, EKD. V shed 0 bases and J 2 bases; nucleotides not matched to a gene: 14. DNA for the CDR3: TGTGCCTGTGACACCTTAACCGGGGGATACGCAGAGGGTACCGATAAACTCATCTTT. It translates to CACDTLTGGYAEGTDKLIF.

Judged by abundance, this clone is medium-sized. The CDR3 loop reads CACDMVSRGHHLKADKLIF. In nucleotides, the CDR3 is TGTGCCTGTGACATGGTGTCCCGCGGTCATCATCTCAAGGCCGATAAACTCATCTTT. The chain joins TRDV2 to TRDJ1; no firm D call. CDR1 is GEAIGNYY, CDR2 EKD, per germline. Trimming stripped 2 bases from V and 3 bases from J, with 27 bases between. This CDR3 contains 19 residues.

Only a few counts were recorded for this clone. The chain combines TRDV2 with TRDJ1; TRDD3 aligns across 13 bases. Germline CDR1 GEAIGNYY, CDR2 EKD. This CDR3 is 20 amino acids long. Trimming at V came to 0 bases and at J to 0 bases, leaving 12 bases not matched to a gene. CDR3 loop: CACDTVTGGYAVPDTDKLIF. CDR3 DNA sequence: TGTGCCTGTGACACCGTTACTGGGGGATACGCCGTCCCGGACACCGATAAACTCATCTTT.

Comments on this clone: One end of the junction fails to match germline, which may point to a read error. The rearrangement joins TRDV2 to TRDJ3, with 11 bases fitting TRDD3. Germline matching of the DNA provided the J gene here, since TCRdb leaves it blank. This CDR3 contains 23 residues. The germline V gene has CDR1 GEAIGNYY and CDR2 EKD. CDR3 sequence reads: CACDTVSGGYTSSSSWNTRQMFF. Here the CDR3 DNA reads TGTGCCTGTGACACCGTATCTGGGGGATACACGTCCAGTAGCTCCTGGAACACCCGACAGATGTTTTTC.

This clone was counted between two and nine times. The V gene is TRDV2, the J gene TRDJ3; 9 bases match TRDD3. V dropped 2 bases and J dropped 0; count of bases not matched to a gene: 4. The CDR3 contains 18 residues. Looked up from germline, CDR1 is GEAIGNYY and CDR2 is EKD. Here the CDR3 DNA reads TGTGCCTGTGACAAAGTACTGGGGGACTCCTGGGACACCCGACAGATGTTTTTC. This codes for CACDKVLGDSWDTRQMFF.

This clone was detected only a few times. A read error is possible here, since a much larger clone lies one base away. In the same sample, other DNA sequences code for this CDR3. The chain combines TRDV2 with TRDJ1; 8 nucleotides match TRDD3. This CDR3 region has 18 residues. CDR1 is GEAIGNYY, CDR2 EKD, per germline. The CDR3 DNA reads TGTGCCTGTGACACTCTGCTGGGGGAAGGCCGAGGCACCGATAAGCTCATCTTT. Its translation: CACDTLLGEGRGTDKLIF.

In its sample, this clone was seen a few times. This chain links TRDV2 with TRDJ3; TRDD3 agrees at 11 bases. The CDR3 covers 19 residues. From germline, CDR1 is GEAIGNYY and CDR2 EKD. With V trimmed by 1 base and J by 9 bases, 13 bases remained unmatched. This CDR3 reads CACDTGGYGSSWSTRQMFF. The CDR3 nucleotides are TGTGCCTGTGACACTGGGGGATACGGGAGCTCCTGGTCCACCCGACAGATGTTTTTC.

This clone is classed as medium-sized (0.01 to 0.1%). The chain uses TRDV2 and TRDJ1; 9 bases are shared with TRDD3. The CDR3 is 16 residues long. V was clipped by 0 bases and J by 10 bases; unmatched bases: 14. Germline lookup yields CDR1 GEAIGNYY and CDR2 EKD. The CDR3 nucleotides are TGTGCCTGTGACACCGTATCCACGATGGGGGATAGGACACTCATCTTT. This sequence encodes CACDTVSTMGDRTLIF.

This clone turned up a few times. This sample includes further DNA sequences coding for the same CDR3. V and J are TRDV2 and TRDJ1, with TRDD3 as a possible D gene (6 bases). Germline CDR1 and CDR2: GEAIGNYY and EKD. The ends were cut back, 1 base at V and 3 bases at J, with 17 bases in the middle. The CDR3 length is 16 residues. The CDR3 DNA follows: TGTGCCTGTGACACGGTTGGGGATGTTCTCCCCGATAAACTCATCTTT. Its protein is CACDTVGDVLPDKLIF.

This clone was observed a few times. A read error may be the cause here, since a much bigger clone is one base away. Other DNA sequences in the sample encode the same CDR3. CDR3 region: CACDTGPALSWDTRQMFF. Here the CDR3 DNA reads TGTGCCTGTGACACCGGCCCAGCCCTCTCCTGGGACACCCGACAGATGTTTTTC. J is TRDJ3 and V is TRDV2; D unresolved. Trimming left V 0 bases short and J 0 bases short, with 11 bases between. The germline CDR1 and CDR2 sequences are GEAIGNYY and EKD. There are 18 residues in the CDR3.

The rearrangement uses TRDV2 and TRDJ1, with 7 bases aligning to TRDD3. V was clipped by 0 bases and J by 2 bases; unmatched bases: 20. CDR1 and CDR2 from the germline V gene are GEAIGNYY and EKD. This CDR3 region has 20 residues. The CDR3 region has the DNA TGTGCCTGTGACACCGTTGGTGGGCTGGGGGTCAGAAAGGGGACCGATAAACTCATCTTT. Its protein is CACDTVGGLGVRKGTDKLIF.

The sample holds a few counts of this clone. One end of the junction does not line up with germline, which may come from a read error. V and J are TRDV2 and TRDJ1; D is undetermined. Per the germline V gene, CDR1 is GEAIGNYY and CDR2 is EKD. CDR3 length equals 18 residues. The CDR3 DNA is TGTGCCTGTGACACGGTTGGTGGCTACGGCCTATACATCGATAAACCCATCTTT. Its protein is CACDTVGGYGLYIDKPIF.

This clone occurred a few times. This same CDR3 is encoded by further DNA sequences in the sample. The chain carries TRDV2 and TRDJ1, with 8 bases aligning to TRDD3. There are 15 residues in the CDR3. Germline V CDR1 and CDR2: GEAIGNYY, EKD. The V gene end was trimmed by 3 bases and the J gene end by 0 bases; junction bases not matched to a gene: 5. The CDR3 loop is CACDVLGAYTDKLIF. Written as DNA, the CDR3 is TGTGCCTGTGACGTACTGGGGGCTTACACCGATAAACTCATCTTT.

Relative to its sample, this clone is medium-sized. This specimen includes other DNA sequences encoding the same CDR3. This chain links TRDV2 with TRDJ3, with 11 nucleotides matching TRDD3. This CDR3 comprises 18 residues. Germline assignment: CDR1 GEAIGNYY and CDR2 EKD. Trimming cost V 3 bases and J 2 bases; bases outside gene matches: 5. The CDR3 region is CACDVVLGDTWDTRQMFF. The CDR3 bases are TGTGCCTGTGACGTAGTACTGGGGGATACCTGGGACACCCGACAGATGTTTTTC.